Below, 29 T cell receptor beta chains from the same sample are listed, as sequenced in a study of blood T cell repertoires in COVID-19. Sequenced by immunoSEQ multiplex PCR; TCRdb stores in-frame clones only, minus some. The sample holds around 200,000 clones; more than 85% are singletons and the top ten take under 2.5%. The sequenced sample consisted of peripheral blood. The receptors originated from a man between 35 and 55 years old with active or convalescent COVID-19.

V usage is TRBV27 and J usage is TRBJ2-7, with D possibly being TRBD2 (5 bases). Trimming pared 2 bases from V and 3 bases from J, leaving 11 bases between. CDR1 is MNHEY, CDR2 SMNVEV, per germline (reference sequence). The CDR3 has 14 residues. CDR3 sequence: CASSLSGDGYEQYF. The CDR3 nucleotides are TGTGCCAGCAGTTTAAGCGGTGACGGCTACGAGCAGTACTTC.

This clone appeared a few times. The chain links TRBV19 to TRBJ1-1, with D hard to call. V was pared by 8 bases and J by 7 bases, with 23 bases between. The CDR3 consists of 15 residues. CDR1 is LNHDA and CDR2 is SQIVND in the germline V gene (reference sequence). The CDR3 reads CASASEPARVIEAFF. The CDR3 DNA sequence: TGTGCCAGTGCTTCGGAACCGGCCCGGGTCATTGAAGCTTTCTTT.

V usage is TRBV7-8 and J usage is TRBJ1-6; 9 positions match TRBD1. Germline lookup yields CDR1 SGHVS and CDR2 FQNEAQ. Losses at the gene ends were 5 bases for V and 5 bases for J; bases not matched to a gene: 10. The CDR3 sequence is 17 residues long. CDR3 DNA sequence: TGTGCCAGCAGCCCGAACCCCGGGACAGGGCATAATTCACCCCTCCACTTT. It translates to CASSPNPGTGHNSPLHF.

The J gene is TRBJ1-1, the V gene TRBV30, with 8 bases matching TRBD1. Losses at the gene ends were 5 bases for V and 9 bases for J; bases not matched to a gene: 14. The CDR3 spans 14 residues. Germline V gene lookup returns CDR1 GTSNPN and CDR2 SVGIG (reference sequence). CDR3: CAWLRTGTDKKAFF. The DNA of the CDR3 is TGTGCCTGGTTAAGGACAGGGACAGATAAAAAAGCTTTCTTT.

The CDR3 spells CASTSQGGIEAFF. DNA for the CDR3: TGTGCCAGCACGTCCCAGGGGGGAATTGAAGCTTTCTTT. This chain links TRBV6-5 with TRBJ1-1; TRBD1 matches 7 bases. Trimming took 7 bases from V and 7 from J; bases not matched to a gene: 9. The CDR3 covers 13 residues. Germline V CDR1 and CDR2: MNHEY, SVGAGI.

This chain connects TRBV9 to TRBJ1-2; D gene unclear. This CDR3 is built from 14 residues. Germline CDR1 SGDLS, CDR2 YYNGEE. Trimming shortened V by 4 bases and J by 5 bases, and 15 bases separated the two germline ends. The CDR3 DNA reads TGTGCCAGCAGCCCCCGGAGAGGGAGTTATGGCTACACCTTC. Protein product: CASSPRRGSYGYTF.

This clone showed up just once. The chain has TRBV10-3 and TRBJ2-2; 10 bases match TRBD2. The trim removed 5 bases at V and 7 bases at J, leaving 13 bases unmatched. The CDR3 runs to 17 residues. The germline V gene has CDR1 ENHRY and CDR2 SYGVKD. The CDR3 here is CAISQFSAGGVGGELFF. The CDR3 region has the DNA TGTGCCATCAGTCAATTTTCAGCGGGAGGGGTAGGCGGGGAGCTGTTTTTT.

The chain employs TRBV28 and TRBJ1-3; TRBD1 matches 9 bases. Germline V gives CDR1 MDHEN, CDR2 SYDVKM. This CDR3 is 15 amino acids long. V shed 6 bases, J shed 4 bases, and the junction held 7 bases outside the gene matches. CDR3 residues: CASRTGTGLGNTIYF. The CDR3 DNA reads TGTGCCAGCAGAACCGGGACAGGGCTGGGAAACACCATATATTTT.

The V call is TRBV28, the J call TRBJ1-3; no definite D call. The ends were cut back, 6 bases at V and 0 bases at J, with 12 bases in the middle. Germline V lookup: CDR1 MDHEN, CDR2 SYDVKM. The CDR3 runs 15 residues. CDR3 in DNA: TGTGCCAGCAGATCCCCACTAGGCTCTGGAAACACCATATATTTT. The encoded protein is CASRSPLGSGNTIYF.

The chain couples TRBV28 to TRBJ2-4; 8 nucleotides match TRBD2. V was pared by 5 bases and J by 2 bases, with 23 bases of the junction left unmatched. Looked up from germline, CDR1 is MDHEN and CDR2 is SYDVKM. The CDR3 runs to 21 residues. The CDR3 spells CASSSLSSWGLVEVPKNIQYF. CDR3 DNA sequence: TGTGCCAGCAGTAGTTTAAGTTCGTGGGGACTAGTAGAAGTGCCCAAAAACATTCAGTACTTC.

The chain carries TRBV30 and TRBJ1-2; no clear D gene. This CDR3 spans 15 amino acids. The V and J ends lost 4 bases and 3 bases respectively, with 18 bases between them. CDR1 and CDR2 from the germline V gene are GTSNPN and SVGIG (reference sequence). As DNA, the CDR3 is TGTGCCTGGATCGAGGCGGCCTCGGCGGACTATGGCTACACCTTC. Translating it yields CAWIEAASADYGYTF.

On this clone itself: The sample contains more than one DNA sequence encoding this CDR3. The chain joins TRBV27 to TRBJ2-1; TRBD2 matches 11 bases. The CDR3 consists of 15 residues. Per the germline V gene, CDR1 is MNHEY and CDR2 is SMNVEV (reference sequence). The trim removed 5 bases at V and 3 bases at J, leaving 3 bases unmatched. The CDR3 region has the DNA TGTGCCAGCAGTCTCGGGACTAGCGGCTACAATGAGCAGTTCTTC. Translating gives CASSLGTSGYNEQFF.

The chain employs TRBV27 and TRBJ2-2; D is possibly TRBD1 (6 bases). CDR1 and CDR2 (germline): MNHEY, SMNVEV (reference sequence). V lost 5 bases and J lost 6, with 10 bases in between. The length of the CDR3 is 13 residues. The CDR3 is CASSPTGSGELFF. DNA for the CDR3: TGTGCCAGCAGTCCAACAGGGTCCGGGGAGCTGTTTTTT.

There are many counts of this clone. This chain links TRBV25-1 with TRBJ1-6; D remains unclear. CDR3 size: 17 residues. Germline CDR1 reads MGHDK; CDR2 reads SYGVNS. V lost 1 base, J lost 0 bases, and 10 bases lay in between. In DNA, the CDR3 is TGTGCCAGCAGTGAATCGAGCACCTTCTCCTATAATTCACCCCTCCACTTT. Protein product: CASSESSTFSYNSPLHF. Supplemented by reference TRBV25-1 and TRBJ1-6, the full variable domain reads EADIYQTPRYLVIGTGKKITLECSQTMGHDKMYWYQQDPGMELHLIHYSYGVNSTEKGDLSSESTVSRIRTEHFPLTLESARPSHTSQYLCASSESSTFSYNSPLHFGNGTRLTVT.

The chain couples TRBV18 to TRBJ1-2, with D perhaps TRBD1 (6 bases). Trimming pared 2 bases from V and 3 bases from J, leaving 13 bases between. Germline CDR1 KGHSH, CDR2 LQKENI. The CDR3 sequence is 15 residues long. CDR3 in amino acids: CASSPIKTGHYGYTF. CDR3 DNA: TGTGCCAGCTCACCAATTAAGACAGGACACTATGGCTACACCTTC.

This clone has a single count. V usage is TRBV4-1 and J usage is TRBJ2-5; the match to TRBD2 covers 10 bases. Germline assignment: CDR1 MGHRA and CDR2 YSYEKL. Trimming took 1 base from V and 0 from J; bases not matched to a gene: 5. The CDR3 is 17 residues long. This CDR3 is CASSQAAGGKYQETQYF. The DNA of the CDR3 is TGCGCCAGCAGCCAAGCAGCGGGGGGGAAATACCAAGAGACCCAGTACTTC.

This chain joins TRBV19 and TRBJ1-6, with 9 nucleotides matching TRBD1. This CDR3 is built from 15 residues. The germline V gene encodes CDR1 LNHDA and CDR2 SQIVND (reference sequence). V trimming: 6 bases; J trimming: 4 bases; junction bases outside the gene matches: 4. This chain's CDR3 is CASSTGGGYNSPLHF. CDR3 nucleotide sequence: TGTGCCAGTAGCACAGGGGGCGGGTATAATTCACCCCTCCACTTT.

DNA of the CDR3: TGTGCCAGCAGCGGGACAGTAATGAACACTGAAGCTTTCTTT. Translating it yields CASSGTVMNTEAFF. V and J are TRBV12-1 and TRBJ1-1; the table calls TRBD1, which could not be checked here. TRBV12-1 is given as a pseudogene. This CDR3 is 14 amino acids long.

CDR3 region: CASRTGGYNYEQYF. The CDR3 region has the DNA TGTGCCAGCCGGACAGGGGGCTACAACTACGAGCAGTACTTC. V usage is TRBV2 and J usage is TRBJ2-7; 11 bases fit TRBD1. The V and J ends lost 8 bases and 3 bases, in that order; junction bases with no gene match: 6. The CDR3 has 14 amino acids. Germline CDR1 is SNHLY and CDR2 is FYNNEI.

V is TRBV5-6 and J is TRBJ2-2; 7 bases are shared with TRBD1. Germline V CDR1 and CDR2: SGHDT, YYEEEE. This CDR3 is built from 14 residues. Germline trimming cut 1 base from V and 9 bases from J; bases unmatched to any gene: 6. The CDR3 DNA follows: TGTGCCAGCAGCTTGTATCAGGGGGACAGGGAGCTGTTTTTT. Translated: CASSLYQGDRELFF.

This clone was counted many times. This chain connects TRBV19 to TRBJ1-1, with TRBD1 identical over 7 bases. CDR1 is LNHDA and CDR2 is SQIVND in the germline V gene (reference sequence). V lost 5 bases, J lost 10 bases, and 13 bases stayed unmatched. The CDR3 length is 14 residues. CDR3 sequence reads: CASSVITGAGGAFF. The CDR3 DNA is TGTGCCAGTAGTGTAATTACAGGGGCTGGTGGAGCTTTCTTT.

The sample holds one count of this clone. V gene TRBV2 combines with J gene TRBJ2-2; 7 nucleotides align to TRBD2. Germline lookup yields CDR1 SNHLY and CDR2 FYNNEI. CDR3 length: 13 amino acids. After removal of 5 bases from V and 6 bases from J, the junction contained 3 bases not matched to a gene. In nucleotides, the CDR3 is TGTGCCAGCAGTCTTGGGGGGGCCGGGGAGCTGTTTTTT. Translating gives CASSLGGAGELFF.

This clone was counted once. The chain recombines TRBV18 with TRBJ1-2, with D perhaps TRBD1 (5 bases). CDR1 and CDR2 from the germline V gene are KGHSH and LQKENI. This CDR3 is built from 13 residues. Trimming cost V 2 bases and J 4 bases, with 8 bases left between them. The CDR3 nucleotides are TGTGCCAGCTCACCAGACAGCTCCTATGGCTACACCTTC. As protein: CASSPDSSYGYTF.

This chain joins TRBV4-1 and TRBJ2-7; the match to TRBD1 covers 8 bases. The CDR3 loop spans 17 amino acids. V gave up 4 bases and J gave up 0 bases; unmatched junction bases: 11. Germline loops: CDR1 MGHRA, CDR2 YSYEKL. The DNA for the CDR3 is TGCGCCAGCAGCCCGGGGACAGGTAAGACCCTCTCCTACGAGCAGTACTTC. It yields the protein CASSPGTGKTLSYEQYF.

V and J are TRBV27 and TRBJ1-1; TRBD1 agrees at 11 bases. The CDR3 consists of 14 residues. With V trimmed by 3 bases and J by 5 bases, 2 bases remained unmatched. Germline CDR1 is MNHEY and CDR2 is SMNVEV (reference sequence). CDR3 bases: TGTGCCAGCAGTTTTGGGACAGGGGGGACTGAAGCTTTCTTT. It encodes CASSFGTGGTEAFF.

This clone is a singleton in its sample. J is TRBJ2-5 and V is TRBV11-1; D is unclear. V was trimmed by 4 bases and J by 3 bases, leaving 9 bases between them. Germline V CDR1 and CDR2: SGHAT, FQDESV (reference sequence). This CDR3 region has 13 residues. The CDR3 sequence: CASSSGPEETQYF. The CDR3 nucleotides read TGTGCCAGCAGCTCTGGGCCCGAAGAGACCCAGTACTTC.

The chain is built from TRBV5-1 and TRBJ1-6, with D perhaps matching TRBD1 (6 bases). Germline loops: CDR1 SGHRS, CDR2 YFSETQ. This CDR3 region has 16 residues. The ends were cut back, 2 bases at V and 4 bases at J, with 13 bases in the middle. This chain's CDR3 is CASSFEGQFYNSPLHF. The CDR3 bases are TGCGCCAGCAGCTTTGAAGGACAGTTTTATAATTCACCCCTCCACTTT.

V gene TRBV20-1 combines with J gene TRBJ1-1; D gene ambiguous. Trimming pared 3 bases from V and 1 base from J, leaving 15 bases between. Germline values: CDR1 DFQATT, CDR2 SNEGSKA (reference sequence). This CDR3 has 15 residues. CDR3 residues: CSASSWRGRNTEAFF. The CDR3, as DNA: TGCAGTGCTAGTTCCTGGCGGGGAAGGAACACTGAAGCTTTCTTT.

This clone showed up just once. The same CDR3 also results from other DNA sequences found in this sample. The chain has TRBV9 and TRBJ1-1; 8 bases match TRBD1. The J segment lost 3 bases and the V segment lost 2 bases, leaving 3 bases of the junction unmatched. The CDR3 loop spans 14 amino acids. Germline V gene sequence: CDR1 SGDLS, CDR2 YYNGEE. Here the CDR3 reads CASSVDRGDTEAFF. The CDR3 DNA is TGTGCCAGCAGCGTCGACAGGGGAGACACTGAAGCTTTCTTT.